This TCR beta chain was sequenced for a study of blood T cell repertoires in COVID-19. Study-wide context: T cells, B-cell-depleted T cells, or PBMCs supplied cDNA or gDNA.

Original handling: Scientists estimated how many nucleated cells there were by amplifying reference gene primers. Here immunoSEQ multiplex PCR was the method, and the copy in TCRdb shows in-frame clones only, minus some. Clonal size and the V and J genes are those of that table, whereas D and trimming came from the DNA. The profile shows 200,000 to 300,000 clones, 86% of them singletons. Germline V gene sequence: CDR1 SGHNT, CDR2 YYREEE (reference sequence). The CDR3 length is 14 residues. V shed 2 bases and J shed 3 bases, with 8 bases lying between them. The sample taken for sequencing was peripheral blood. This receptor was taken from a man in his thirties or forties with active or convalescent COVID-19. V and J are TRBV5-4 and TRBJ2-2; D unclear. CDR3 DNA sequence: TGTGCCAGCAGCTTCCAGGATTACACCGGGGAGCTGTTTTTT. It yields the protein CASSFQDYTGELFF.